This T cell receptor beta chain emerged from a study of cytomegalovirus exposure and HLA in healthy donors. Broader study findings: An analysis was carried out later, and it reportedly showed fewer N-insertions in an Asian-associated ancestry cluster than the approximately 670-donor mean. The dataset shows that most TCR sequences were rare, while some public TCRs occurred in many donors. Later analysis identified a missense DCLRE1C variant that was linked to TCR beta V- and J-gene trimming.

PCR used 60 Vbeta primers and 13 Jbeta primers. Sequencing used immunoSEQ multiplex PCR; TCRdb keeps in-frame clones, though not all of them. In the table there are some 81,000 clones, 73% of which are singletons. This clone was seen once. Its target is unknown. Trimming pared 2 bases from V and 4 bases from J, leaving 3 bases between. In germline, CDR1 is DFQATT, CDR2 SNEGSKA (reference sequence). The CDR3 is 11 amino acids. This receptor was obtained from a woman aged 40 to 50 in good health and CMV-seropositive. Sequenced sample: PBMCs. The V and J genes are TRBV20-1 and TRBJ1-5; unclear D gene. The CDR3 nucleotides read TGCAGTGCTAGATCTAATCAGCCCCAGCATTTT. Its protein product is CSARSNQPQHF.